These T cell receptor beta chains were read from a single sample in a study of post-analysis software for immune sequencing data. TCRdb re-derived calls from the PCR reads in MiXCR, one entry per CDR3 protein. The sample comprises hundreds of thousands of distinct CDR3 sequences, approximately 30% of which are singletons, and roughly 0.57% rests with the top ten. Specimen: blood. The receptors here all came from a girl under 18 with multiple sclerosis. Each CDR3 is given without its conserved first and last residue.

length	V	J	CDR3
12	TRBV5-5	TRBJ1-2	ASSLRAGYDGYT
13	TRBV7-2	TRBJ1-5	ASSQDRVYNQPQH
11	TRBV6-6	TRBJ1-1	ASSLTSGAEAF
13	TRBV20-1	TRBJ1-5	SATLGQGAYQPQH
8	TRBV29-1	TRBJ2-1	SVAPLGQF
9	TRBV10-3	TRBJ1-2	ASTFGLGYT
14	TRBV5-1	TRBJ1-1	ASSLNGGVGMAEAF
12	TRBV5-1	TRBJ2-7	ASSLRDGGYEQY
12	TRBV28	TRBJ1-2	ASSLLSGSSGYT
12	TRBV6-5	TRBJ2-7	ACSPDRASYEQY
12	TRBV12-3/TRBV12-4	TRBJ1-4	ASAPGAGLEKLF
11	TRBV29-1	TRBJ2-1	SGRQGSYNEQF
11	TRBV7-2	TRBJ2-5	ASSLVDSETQY
13	TRBV10-3	TRBJ1-2	AISDGGQSNYGYT
13	TRBV10-3	TRBJ2-3	AIDGLAGPTDTQY
13	TRBV5-1	TRBJ1-4	ASSPRNPREEKLF
12	TRBV10-3	TRBJ2-7	AISPGQGSYEQY
13	TRBV7-6	TRBJ2-5	ASSLEDRDQETQY
14	TRBV7-2	TRBJ2-3	ASSLDLAGGGDTQY
12	TRBV6-1	TRBJ1-6	ASSDMPGASPLH
13	TRBV11-3	TRBJ2-1	ASSLGVAGSGEQF
10	TRBV7-9	TRBJ1-2	ASSPTNYGHT
12	TRBV5-1	TRBJ2-3	ASGQRDTTDTQY